The sequence of this TCR beta chain was determined in a study of identical twins. Whole-study results and caveats: Excess twin sharing in beta out-of-frame sequences was weaker.

On this clonotype itself: Its specificity is not known. The germline gene is not matched at one end of the junction; a read error may be the cause.

CDR3 length: 17 amino acids. Germline assignment: CDR1 DFQATT and CDR2 SNEGSKA (reference sequence). TCRdb redid the calling of the 5' RACE reads with MiXCR, one entry per CDR3 protein. The sample lists a few hundred thousand distinct CDR3 sequences, under 9% occurring once. This same sample was also taken into another study, of yellow fever vaccine responses in identical twins.

This clonotype was sampled from a woman aged 18 to 35 in good health. The sequencing sample was made of memory (CD45RO+) T cells sorted from blood. The chain uses TRBV20-1 and TRBJ2-3; D uncertain. CDR3 coding DNA: TGCTGTGCTATTCGGAGTAGTAGCAGTTCTAGCACAGATACGCAGTATTTT. It translates to CCAIRSSSSSSTDTQYF.